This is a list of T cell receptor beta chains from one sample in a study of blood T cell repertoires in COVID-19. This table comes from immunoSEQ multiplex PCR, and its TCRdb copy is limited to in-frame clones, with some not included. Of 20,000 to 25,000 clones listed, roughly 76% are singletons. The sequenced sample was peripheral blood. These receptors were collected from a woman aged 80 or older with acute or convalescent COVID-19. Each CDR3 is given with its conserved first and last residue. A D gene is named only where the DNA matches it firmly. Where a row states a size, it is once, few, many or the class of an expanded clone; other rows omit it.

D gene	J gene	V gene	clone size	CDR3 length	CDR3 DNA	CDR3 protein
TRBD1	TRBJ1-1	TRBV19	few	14	TGTGCCAGTAGTAGGCGCAGGGGGGCCACTGAAGCTTTCTTT	CASSRRRGATEAFF
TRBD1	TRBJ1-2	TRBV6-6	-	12	TGTGCGTCGAGGGACAGGGTCTATGGCTACACCTTC	CASRDRVYGYTF
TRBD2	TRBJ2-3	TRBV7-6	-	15	TGTGCCAGCAGCTTAATAGGGCTAGCGGGAGATACGCAGTATTTT	CASSLIGLAGDTQYF
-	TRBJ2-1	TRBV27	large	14	TGTGCCAGCGGGGTGGCAGGGCCCTACAATGAGCAGTTCTTC	CASGVAGPYNEQFF
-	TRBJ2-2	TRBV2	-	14	TGTGCCAGCTACTACCTTGGGGGGACCGGGGAGCTGTTTTTT	CASYYLGGTGELFF
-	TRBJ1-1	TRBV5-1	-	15	TGCGCCAGCAGCCCCGAGGCGGTCGGGAACACTGAAGCTTTCTTT	CASSPEAVGNTEAFF
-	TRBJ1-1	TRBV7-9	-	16	TGTGCCAGCAGCTTAGGGCTCCGGGGGGTGAACACTGAAGCTTTCTTT	CASSLGLRGVNTEAFF
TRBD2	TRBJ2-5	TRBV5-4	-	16	TGTGCCAGCAGCAGCGGGGGACTAGCGGTTCAAGAGACCCAGTACTTC	CASSSGGLAVQETQYF
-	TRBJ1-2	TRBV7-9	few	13	TGTGCCAGCAGCCATCCAGGGGAAGGTGGCTACACCTTC	CASSHPGEGGYTF
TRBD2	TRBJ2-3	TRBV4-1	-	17	TGCGCCAGCAGCCTTGTAGCGGGGGGGCCAGTCACAGATACGCAGTATTTT	CASSLVAGGPVTDTQYF
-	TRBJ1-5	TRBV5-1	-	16	TGCGCCAGCAGCTTGGACGGGGGTACTAGCAATCAGCCCCAGCATTTT	CASSLDGGTSNQPQHF
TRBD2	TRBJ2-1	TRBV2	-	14	TGTGCCAGCAGGCGTCTAGCGGGGGCTTTTGAGCAGTTCTTC	CASRRLAGAFEQFF
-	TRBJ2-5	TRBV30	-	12	TGTGCCTGGAGCCTCATAGTGGAGACCCAGTACTTC	CAWSLIVETQYF
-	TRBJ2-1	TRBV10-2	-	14	TGCGCCAGCAGTGAGATCTTTCAGGGCTATGAGCAGTTCTTC	CASSEIFQGYEQFF
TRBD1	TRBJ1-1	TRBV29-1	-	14	TGCAGCGTGGGAAACAGGGGGGGTAACACTGAAGCTTTCTTT	CSVGNRGGNTEAFF
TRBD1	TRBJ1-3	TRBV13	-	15	TGTGCCAGCAGCTCATCGCAGGGGGCGCGAAACACCATATATTTT	CASSSSQGARNTIYF
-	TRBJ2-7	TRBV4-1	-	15	TGCGCCAGCAGCCAAGGGAGAGGCGCGCAATACGAGCAGTACTTC	CASSQGRGAQYEQYF
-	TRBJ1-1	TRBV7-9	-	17	TGTGCCAGCAGCCCAGACAGTTACCCAAGATTTAACACTGAAGCTTTCTTT	CASSPDSYPRFNTEAFF
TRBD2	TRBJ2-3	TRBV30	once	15	TGTGCCTGGAGTGTAGCGGGAGGGCTCCCAGATACGCAGTATTTT	CAWSVAGGLPDTQYF
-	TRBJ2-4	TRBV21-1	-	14	TGTGCCAGCCTCGCCGGGACAGGGGAGGACATTCAGTACTTC	CASLAGTGEDIQYF
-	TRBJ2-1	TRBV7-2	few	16	TGTGCCAGCAGCTTGAGTGGGTGGAGCTCCTACAATGAGCAGTTCTTC	CASSLSGWSSYNEQFF
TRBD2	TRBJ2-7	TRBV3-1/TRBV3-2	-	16	TGTGCCAGCAGACTCTCTAGTTCGGGACTAGCGGCCGAGCAGTACTTC	CASRLSSSGLAAEQYF
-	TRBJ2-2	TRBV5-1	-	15	TGCGCCAGCAGGAGTAGACCCGAGGACACCGGGGAGCTGTTTTTT	CASRSRPEDTGELFF
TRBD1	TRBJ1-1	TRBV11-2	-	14	TGTGCCAGCAGCTCGACAGGGGTCTACACTGAAGCTTTCTTT	CASSSTGVYTEAFF
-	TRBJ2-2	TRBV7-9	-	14	TGTGCCAGCAGTTTTACTAGCTTCACCGGGGAGCTGTTTTTT	CASSFTSFTGELFF
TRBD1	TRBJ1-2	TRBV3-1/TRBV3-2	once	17	TGTGCCAGCAGCCAAGCTTACCCACAGGGGATCAACTATGGCTACACCTTC	CASSQAYPQGINYGYTF
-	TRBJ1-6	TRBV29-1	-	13	TGCAGCGTCATGGAGAACTATAATTCACCCCTCCACTTT	CSVMENYNSPLHF
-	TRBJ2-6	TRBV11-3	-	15	TGTGCCAGCAGCTTAGTCTCCTCTGGGGCCAACGTCCTGACTTTC	CASSLVSSGANVLTF
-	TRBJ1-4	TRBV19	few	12	TGTGCCAGTAGTGCCGGGGATGGGTCCCTGTTTTTT	CASSAGDGSLFF
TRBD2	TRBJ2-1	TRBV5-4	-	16	TGTGCCAGCAGCCGACCTGGGGGGGGGTCCTACAATGAGCAGTTCTTC	CASSRPGGGSYNEQFF
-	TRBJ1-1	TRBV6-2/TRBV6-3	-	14	TGTGCCAGCAGTTACCCCCAGGGGCGCACTGAAGCTTTCTTT	CASSYPQGRTEAFF
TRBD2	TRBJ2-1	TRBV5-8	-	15	TGTGCCAGCAGCTTGTATAGCGGGGCCCACAATGAGCAGTTCTTC	CASSLYSGAHNEQFF
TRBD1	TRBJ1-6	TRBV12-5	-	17	TGTGCTAGTGGTTTACCCTTGGGGACAGGCAATAATTCACCCCTCCACTTT	CASGLPLGTGNNSPLHF